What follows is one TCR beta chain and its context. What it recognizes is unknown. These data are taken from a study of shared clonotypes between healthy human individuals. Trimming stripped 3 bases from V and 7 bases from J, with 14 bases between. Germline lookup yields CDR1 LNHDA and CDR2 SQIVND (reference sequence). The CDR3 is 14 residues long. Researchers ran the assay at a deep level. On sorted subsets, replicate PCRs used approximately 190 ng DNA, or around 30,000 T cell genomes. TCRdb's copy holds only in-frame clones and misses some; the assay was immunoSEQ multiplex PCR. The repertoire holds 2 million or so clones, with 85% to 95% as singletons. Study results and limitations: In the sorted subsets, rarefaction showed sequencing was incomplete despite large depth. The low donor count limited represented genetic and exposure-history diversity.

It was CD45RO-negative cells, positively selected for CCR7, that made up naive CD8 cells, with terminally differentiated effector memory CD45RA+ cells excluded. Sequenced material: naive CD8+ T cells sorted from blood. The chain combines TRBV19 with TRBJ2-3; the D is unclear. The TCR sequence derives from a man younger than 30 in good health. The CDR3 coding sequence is TGTGCCAGTAGTATCGCGGTAGCTGGGAATACGCAGTATTTT. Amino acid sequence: CASSIAVAGNTQYF.